This TCR beta chain originates from a study of cytomegalovirus exposure and HLA in healthy donors. Amplification used 60 Vbeta primers and 13 Jbeta primers. Only in-frame clones appear in the TCRdb table, and some are missing; sequencing was by immunoSEQ multiplex PCR. Its table records approximately 200,000 clones. Germline assignment: CDR1 MNHEY and CDR2 SMNVEV (reference sequence). The CDR3 covers 16 residues. V lost 1 base and J 8 bases, leaving 20 bases between the germline ends. This receptor was taken from a boy younger than 18 in good health and CMV-seronegative. The material sequenced was PBMCs. This chain links TRBV27 with TRBJ1-2, with D possibly TRBD1 on 5 matching bases. This CDR3 reads CASSLYGANTPRGYTF. In DNA, the CDR3 is TGTGCCAGCAGTTTATATGGGGCCAACACTCCTAGAGGCTACACCTTC.